Listed below are T cell receptor beta chains from one sample, sequenced in a study of T-cell memory formation after mild COVID-19. TCRdb reanalysed the 5' RACE reads using MiXCR and keeps one entry per CDR3 protein. The table shows 200,000 to 250,000 distinct CDR3 sequences, with 7.5% to 10% occurring only once. Sequencing was done on a sample of PBMCs or a T cell subset sorted from them (not recorded which). Receptors were obtained from a man between 18 and 35 years old who had mild COVID-19 (a few samples of this study predate the infection). Cell type and time point are not known. The CDR3 runs from the conserved cysteine through the conserved F or W. D genes are given only for firm matches. Clone size, where shown, is once, few, many, or a class for clones that have expanded.

j_call clone_size d_call v_call cdr3_aa cdr3_nt
TRBJ1-1 many - TRBV7-9 CASSPQQGWAFF TGTGCCAGCAGTCCCCAACAGGGCTGGGCTTTCTTT
TRBJ1-3 few - TRBV9 CASSPPAGNVDTIYF TGTGCCAGCAGCCCCCCGGCGGGGAACGTGGACACCATATATTTT
TRBJ1-3 - - TRBV2 CASSAGAGNTIYF TGTGCCAGCAGTGCGGGGGCTGGAAACACCATATATTTT
TRBJ2-2 - - TRBV7-9 CASNSEGGELFF TGTGCCAGCAATTCCGAGGGCGGGGAGCTGTTTTTT
TRBJ1-3 few - TRBV7-9 CASSPWTSGNTIYF TGTGCCAGCAGCCCCTGGACATCTGGAAACACCATATATTTT
TRBJ1-4 - - TRBV4-3 CASSQDSATNEKLFF TGCGCCAGCAGCCAAGACAGTGCAACTAATGAAAAACTGTTTTTT
TRBJ2-1 many - TRBV7-9 CASSSSRGQGFF TGTGCCAGCAGCTCGTCAAGGGGCCAGGGCTTCTTC
TRBJ1-5 few - TRBV28 CASTPPGRGNQPQHF TGTGCCAGCACCCCACCGGGGCGAGGAAATCAGCCCCAGCATTTT
TRBJ2-3 many - TRBV20-1 CSASKGVRAQYF TGCAGTGCTAGTAAGGGAGTAAGAGCGCAGTATTTT
TRBJ1-2 few - TRBV29-1 CSAGWGGYGYTF TGCAGCGCCGGCTGGGGGGGCTATGGCTACACCTTC
TRBJ1-2 - - TRBV5-1 CASSDGGSGNYGYTF TGCGCCAGCAGCGATGGGGGGTCGGGTAACTATGGCTACACCTTC
TRBJ1-4 few - TRBV7-2 CASAQERATNEKLFF TGTGCCAGTGCACAGGAAAGGGCAACTAATGAAAAACTGTTTTTT
TRBJ1-5 - - TRBV5-4 CASSPGRGNQPQHF TGTGCCAGCAGCCCGGGGCGAGGCAATCAGCCCCAGCATTTT
TRBJ2-7 - - TRBV19 CASSPRPSYEQYF TGTGCCAGTAGTCCCCGACCGAGCTACGAGCAGTACTTC
TRBJ2-2 - - TRBV15 CATSRDAIGVAGELFF TGTGCCACCAGCAGAGATGCGATTGGGGTGGCCGGGGAGCTGTTTTTT
TRBJ2-1 - TRBD2 TRBV14 CASSQGWGGNEQFF TGTGCCAGCAGCCAAGGATGGGGGGGCAATGAGCAGTTCTTC